A single sample gave rise to the 27 T cell receptor beta chains below, sequenced in a study of shared clonotypes between healthy human individuals. It was CD45RO-negative cells, positively selected for CCR7, that made up naive CD8 cells, with terminally differentiated effector memory CD45RA+ cells excluded. Produced via immunoSEQ multiplex PCR; TCRdb's table is partial and in-frame only. The sample has about 2.2 million clones; around 93% are singletons. The sequenced material came from naive CD8+ T cells from PBMCs. Every receptor here comes from a man between 18 and 29 years old in good health. Some clones in this sample may be carry-over from other donors' samples.

V is TRBV9 and J is TRBJ2-1; 10 nucleotides agree with TRBD2. The J segment lost 9 bases and the V segment lost 4 bases, leaving 13 bases of the junction unmatched. Germline V gene sequence: CDR1 SGDLS, CDR2 YYNGEE. There are 16 residues in the CDR3. The CDR3 reads CASSLSALTSGLEQFF. CDR3 nucleotide sequence: TGTGCCAGCAGCCTTAGCGCACTGACTAGCGGGCTTGAGCAGTTCTTC.

V is TRBV28 and J is TRBJ2-2; D is tentatively TRBD1 or TRBD2 (6 bases each). V dropped 7 bases and J dropped 6 bases, with 15 bases sitting between them. The germline gives CDR1 MDHEN, CDR2 SYDVKM. The CDR3 sequence is 14 residues long. In nucleotides, the CDR3 is TGTGCCAGCACTTACTTTAGGGGGGCCGGGGAGCTGTTTTTT. Amino acid sequence: CASTYFRGAGELFF.

This CDR3 reads CAAGYQQGHLVTGLASNEQFF. The CDR3 DNA reads TGTGCCGCAGGGTACCAACAGGGGCACCTCGTTACGGGACTAGCTTCCAATGAGCAGTTCTTC. The V call is TRBV27, the J call TRBJ2-1, with 9 bases matching TRBD2. J gave up 6 bases and V 11 bases, and 32 bases lay outside the gene matches. Germline CDR1 and CDR2: MNHEY and SMNVEV (reference sequence). The CDR3 is 21 residues long.

This clone was recorded only once. The chain recombines TRBV28 with TRBJ1-1, with D perhaps TRBD1 (5 bases). Germline assignment: CDR1 MDHEN and CDR2 SYDVKM. This CDR3 has 14 amino acids. V lost 4 bases and J 5 bases, leaving 14 bases between the germline ends. Here the CDR3 reads CASSSFGEGTEAFF. The DNA for the CDR3 is TGTGCCAGCAGTTCCTTTGGGGAGGGGACTGAAGCTTTCTTT.

This chain connects TRBV28 to TRBJ2-1, with TRBD2 identical over 15 bases. Trimming at V came to 1 base and at J to 16 bases, leaving 11 bases not matched to a gene. The CDR3 spans 16 residues. Germline V gene sequence: CDR1 MDHEN, CDR2 SYDVKM. The CDR3 loop reads CASSLLDGTSGRRAFF. DNA for the CDR3: TGTGCCAGCAGTTTATTAGATGGGACTAGCGGGAGGAGGGCCTTCTTC. Filled out from reference TRBV28 and TRBJ2-1, the complete variable domain reads DVKVTQSSRYLVKRTGEKVFLECVQDMDHENMFWYRQDPGLGLRLIYFSYDVKMKEKGDIPEGYSVSREKKERFSLILESASTNQTSMYLCASSLLDGTSGRRAFFGPGTRLTVL.

The chain couples TRBV15 to TRBJ1-3, with a weak D call TRBD1 (6 bases). This CDR3 has 18 amino acids. The ends were cut back, 0 bases at V and 0 bases at J, with 15 bases in the middle. Germline-derived CDR1 and CDR2 are LNHNV and YYDKDF (reference sequence). The CDR3 coding sequence is TGTGCCACCAGCAGAGATGGGTACAGGGCTTTCTCTGGAAACACCATATATTTT. Encoded protein: CATSRDGYRAFSGNTIYF.

The J gene is TRBJ2-1, the V gene TRBV13, with 9 nucleotides matching TRBD2. J was trimmed by 6 bases and V by 3 bases; bases with no gene match: 6. Germline V gene lookup returns CDR1 PRHDT and CDR2 FYEKMQ (reference sequence). The CDR3 is 15 amino acids. CDR3 residues: CASSFSPREGNEQFF. The CDR3 bases are TGTGCCAGCAGCTTCTCACCGCGGGAGGGCAATGAGCAGTTCTTC.

The chain uses TRBV7-6 and TRBJ2-6; D ambiguous. V shed 5 bases and J shed 2 bases, with 10 bases lying between them. This CDR3 has 15 residues. Per the germline V gene, CDR1 is SGHVS and CDR2 is FNYEAQ. This CDR3 is CASSPQATGANVLTF. The CDR3, as DNA: TGTGCCAGCAGCCCTCAAGCCACTGGGGCCAACGTCCTGACTTTC.

This sequence joins TRBV7-2 and TRBJ1-4, with 8 bases matching TRBD1. The germline V gene has CDR1 SGHTA and CDR2 FQGNSA. J lost 6 bases, V lost 1 base, and 4 bases had no gene match. The CDR3 consists of 15 residues. The CDR3 nucleotides are TGTGCCAGCAGCTTAGGGCAGGGGGCTTATGAAAAACTGTTTTTT. Translated, it gives CASSLGQGAYEKLFF.

This clone has a handful of counts. This chain links TRBV28 with TRBJ1-2, with TRBD1 matching over 8 bases. From germline, CDR1 is MDHEN and CDR2 SYDVKM. The V gene end was trimmed by 6 bases and the J gene end by 12 bases; junction bases not matched to a gene: 21. The CDR3 is made up of 16 amino acids. CDR3 region: CASSIFAGGVSMGNTF. The CDR3 coding sequence is TGTGCCAGCAGCATCTTCGCAGGGGGCGTTTCTATGGGCAACACCTTC.

The chain joins TRBV9 to TRBJ2-1; D may be TRBD2 (6 bases). Trimming took 4 bases from V and 0 from J, leaving 11 bases between them. The germline V gene encodes CDR1 SGDLS and CDR2 YYNGEE. This CDR3 comprises 15 residues. CDR3 protein: CASSISGRSYNEQFF. The DNA of the CDR3 is TGTGCCAGCAGCATCAGCGGGCGCTCCTACAATGAGCAGTTCTTC.

The chain carries TRBV29-1 and TRBJ1-1, with D perhaps matching TRBD1 (6 bases). The CDR3 contains 14 residues. CDR1 is SQVTM, CDR2 ANQGSEA, per germline. Trimming removed 7 bases at V and 6 bases at J, with 21 bases between. The CDR3 loop reads CSALGGQRGPEAFF. DNA for the CDR3: TGCAGCGCCCTCGGCGGACAGAGGGGACCTGAAGCTTTCTTT.

The chain employs TRBV21-1 and TRBJ2-7; the table gives TRBD2 as D, unverified against the DNA. TRBV21-1 is a listed pseudogene. The CDR3 is made up of 16 amino acids. The CDR3 spells CASTRRSQRPPYEQYF. CDR3 DNA sequence: TGTGCCAGCACTCGGAGGTCCCAGAGGCCCCCCTACGAGCAGTACTTC.

This clone appeared once. The V gene is TRBV7-9, the J gene TRBJ1-2; 7 positions match TRBD1. J lost 6 bases, V lost 5 bases, and 9 bases had no gene match. This CDR3 has 14 amino acids. Germline V gene sequence: CDR1 SEHNR, CDR2 FQNEAQ (reference sequence). CDR3 coding DNA: TGTGCCAGCAGCACATCTCAGGGGGTGGATGGCTACACCTTC. Its translation: CASSTSQGVDGYTF.

This clone was recorded a few times. The gene calls are TRBV7-2 and TRBJ2-3, with D perhaps TRBD2 (5 bases). V was shortened by 3 bases and J by 3 bases, with 7 bases between the two germline ends. The germline V gene encodes CDR1 SGHTA and CDR2 FQGNSA. The CDR3 spans 13 residues. CDR3 amino acids: CASSFRGTDTQYF. DNA for the CDR3: TGTGCCAGCAGCTTTCGGGGTACAGATACGCAGTATTTT.

V is TRBV9 and J is TRBJ2-2, with unresolved D. The CDR3 has 15 amino acids. Germline CDR1 and CDR2: SGDLS and YYNGEE. The V gene lost 3 bases and the J gene lost 2 bases, with 11 bases spanning the gap. The CDR3 DNA reads as TGTGCCAGCAGCGCCTATCCAGAAAACACCGGGGAGCTGTTTTTT. It encodes CASSAYPENTGELFF.

Regarding this clone: This CDR3 is also generated by other DNA sequences in the sample. This chain connects TRBV6-6 to TRBJ1-3; 9 nucleotides line up with TRBD1. Germline CDR1 and CDR2: MNHNY and SVGAGI (reference sequence). The CDR3 totals 14 residues. Trimming took 6 bases from V and 2 from J; bases not matched to a gene: 2. Here the CDR3 DNA reads TGTGCCAGCAGCCGGACAGGGGCTGGAAACACCATATATTTT. The encoded protein is CASSRTGAGNTIYF.

The V gene is TRBV7-9, the J gene TRBJ2-7, with D possibly called TRBD1 or TRBD2 (5 bases each). Per the germline V gene, CDR1 is SEHNR and CDR2 is FQNEAQ (reference sequence). The ends were cut back, 2 bases at V and 5 bases at J, with 10 bases in the middle. This CDR3 has 13 residues. CDR3: CASSLLGVHEQYF. CDR3 bases: TGTGCCAGCAGCTTATTGGGGGTCCACGAGCAGTACTTC.

The chain carries TRBV4-1 and TRBJ2-7; 7 positions match TRBD1. J gave up 0 bases and V 1 base, and 3 bases lay outside the gene matches. CDR1 and CDR2 from the germline V gene are MGHRA and YSYEKL. The CDR3 sequence is 15 residues long. CDR3 nucleotide sequence: TGCGCCAGCAGCCAAGGTCCAGGGGGCTCCTACGAGCAGTACTTC. Its translation is CASSQGPGGSYEQYF.

About this clone: Other DNA sequences in this sample translate to the same CDR3. The CDR3 reads CASSLSLAGDEQYF. The CDR3 DNA sequence: TGTGCCAGCAGTCTTAGCCTAGCGGGAGACGAGCAGTACTTC. The gene calls are TRBV27 and TRBJ2-7; 10 bases fit TRBD2. After removal of 5 bases from V and 5 bases from J, the junction contained 6 bases not matched to a gene. Germline CDR1 MNHEY, CDR2 SMNVEV (reference sequence). CDR3 size: 14 residues.

The chain has TRBV5-1 and TRBJ2-7, with D perhaps assigned TRBD1 or TRBD2 (7 bases each). The CDR3 has 17 residues. Germline CDR1 and CDR2: SGHRS and YFSETQ. Deletions cut 4 bases from V and 3 bases from J, with 23 bases between. The CDR3 DNA sequence: TGCGCCAGCAGCCCTCGCCCCAGGGGGGGCGAATACTACGAGCAGTACTTC. This translates into CASSPRPRGGEYYEQYF.

The V gene is TRBV6-5, the J gene TRBJ2-1; D unresolved. Looked up from germline, CDR1 is MNHEY and CDR2 is SVGAGI. Trimming removed 6 bases at V and 2 bases at J, with 14 bases between. The CDR3 runs 15 residues. CDR3 amino acids: CASSPTRWPYNEQFF. CDR3 nucleotide sequence: TGTGCCAGCAGCCCGACCCGGTGGCCCTACAATGAGCAGTTCTTC.

Turning to this clone: This same CDR3 is encoded by further DNA sequences in the sample. The chain joins TRBV9 to TRBJ2-7; no firm D call. CDR1 and CDR2 (germline): SGDLS, YYNGEE. V lost 4 bases to trimming and J lost 2 bases, with 7 bases between them. The CDR3 length is 12 residues. CDR3 sequence (DNA): TGTGCCAGCAGCTCCGCTCCCTACGAGCAGTACTTC. The encoded protein is CASSSAPYEQYF.

In nucleotides, the CDR3 is TGTGCCAGCAGTCTCCCCAGCGGCCGGGGTTACGAGCAGTACTTC. Amino acids: CASSLPSGRGYEQYF. The chain uses TRBV27 and TRBJ2-7; perhaps TRBD2 as D (5 bases). This CDR3 is 15 amino acids long. Germline V gives CDR1 MNHEY, CDR2 SMNVEV (reference sequence). The ends were cut back, 5 bases at V and 4 bases at J, with 18 bases in the middle.

This clone occurred once. The chain is built from TRBV6-5 and TRBJ1-1; TRBD1 might be the D (5 bases). The CDR3 extends over 15 amino acids. Germline V CDR1 and CDR2: MNHEY, SVGAGI. Trimming took 3 bases from V and 4 from J, leaving 15 bases between them. The DNA for the CDR3 is TGTGCCAGCAGTTATAGCGGCCAGGGCCCCACTGAAGCTTTCTTT. Translation: CASSYSGQGPTEAFF.

The chain employs TRBV7-9 and TRBJ1-1; no clear D gene. In germline, CDR1 is SEHNR, CDR2 FQNEAQ (reference sequence). V lost 1 base and J lost 5, with 11 bases in between. The CDR3 spans 14 residues. The CDR3, as DNA: TGTGCCAGCAGCTTAGGCGAGCAATCGACTGAAGCTTTCTTT. This encodes CASSLGEQSTEAFF.

In nucleotides, the CDR3 is TGTGCCAGCAGCGCCGCCGTGAGGGGCACCCAGGCGACCCAGTACTTC. Its translation: CASSAAVRGTQATQYF. The chain links TRBV2 to TRBJ2-5, with D possibly called TRBD1 or TRBD2 (5 bases each). Germline values: CDR1 SNHLY, CDR2 FYNNEI. The CDR3 length is 16 residues. The V end lost 6 bases, the J end lost 7 bases, and 24 bases lay between the germline ends.